One sample yielded the 15 T cell receptor beta chains listed below, sequenced in a study of cytomegalovirus exposure and HLA in healthy donors. The study ran its PCR with 60 Vbeta and 13 Jbeta primers. TCRdb keeps only in-frame clones here, not all; method: immunoSEQ multiplex PCR. Its listing shows tens of thousands of clones. The sequenced material came from PBMCs. These receptors were taken from a female donor in good health and CMV-seropositive.

This chain uses TRBV6-5 with TRBJ1-2; 9 nucleotides align to TRBD1. There are 14 residues in the CDR3. The junction had 10 bases not matched to a gene; V was cut back by 6 bases and J by 8 bases. Germline CDR1 and CDR2: MNHEY and SVGAGI. In DNA, the CDR3 is TGTGCCAGCAGCCGACAGGGGGGGATTGAGGGCTACACCTTC. It is translated as CASSRQGGIEGYTF.

The chain recombines TRBV18 with TRBJ2-7; D ambiguous. Trimming took off 3 bases at V and 5 bases at J, with 11 bases between the two ends. CDR1 is KGHSH, CDR2 LQKENI, per germline. The CDR3 has 13 residues. The CDR3 DNA sequence: TGTGCCAGCTCACCGGGCGTTCCTAACGAGCAGTACTTC. Protein product: CASSPGVPNEQYF.

The rearrangement uses TRBV19 and TRBJ2-7, with TRBD1 matching 9 bases. Trimming removed 4 bases from V and 3 bases from J; junction bases left unmatched: 4. The CDR3 consists of 14 residues. The germline gives CDR1 LNHDA, CDR2 SQIVND (reference sequence). The CDR3 sequence: CASSRGQGLYEQYF. CDR3 in DNA: TGTGCCAGTAGTAGGGGACAGGGTCTCTACGAGCAGTACTTC.

This chain links TRBV15 with TRBJ1-2; D call uncertain. V gave up 0 bases and J gave up 3 bases, with 14 bases separating them. Germline V gene sequence: CDR1 LNHNV, CDR2 YYDKDF (reference sequence). The length of the CDR3 is 16 residues. CDR3 bases: TGTGCCACCAGCAGAGATTGGGCCCCCGGGGACTATGGCTACACCTTC. Translation: CATSRDWAPGDYGYTF. The whole variable domain, remainder taken from reference TRBV15 and TRBJ1-2, is DAMVIQNPRYQVTQFGKPVTLSCSQTLNHNVMYWYQQKSSQAPKLLFHYYDKDFNNEADTPDNFQSRRPNTSFCFLDIRSPGLGDTAMYLCATSRDWAPGDYGYTFGSGTRLTVV.

The V and J genes are TRBV5-1 and TRBJ2-7, with TRBD2 identical over 8 bases. Germline V gene data show CDR1 as SGHRS and CDR2 as YFSETQ. CDR3 size: 14 residues. V gave up 5 bases and J gave up 2 bases; unmatched junction bases: 6. The CDR3 nucleotides are TGCGCCAGCAGAAGGGACGGGAGGGCCTACGAGCAGTACTTC. Translation gives CASRRDGRAYEQYF.

The CDR3 region has the DNA TGTGCCAGCAGCTTAGGGACAGGGGTCACTGAAGCTTTCTTT. Translated: CASSLGTGVTEAFF. The chain couples TRBV11-2 to TRBJ1-1; TRBD1 aligns across 9 bases. CDR1 is SGHAT, CDR2 FQNNGV, per germline. V lost 1 base, J lost 4 bases, and 1 base stayed unmatched. This CDR3 region has 14 residues.

This rearrangement joins TRBV6-4 to TRBJ2-3; perhaps TRBD2 as D (6 bases). Trimming shortened V by 5 bases and J by 5 bases, and 11 bases separated the two germline ends. The V gene's germline CDR1 is MRHNA and CDR2 SNTAGT. The CDR3 is 13 residues long. The DNA of the CDR3 is TGTGCCAGCAGTCATGCGCGGGAAGATACGCAGTATTTT. This translates into CASSHAREDTQYF.

This chain joins TRBV28 and TRBJ1-3; D unclear. The germline CDR1 and CDR2 sequences are MDHEN and SYDVKM. The length of the CDR3 is 15 residues. Trimming left V 2 bases short and J 1 base short, with 9 bases between. The CDR3 DNA follows: TGTGCCAGCAGTTTAAACTGGGCTTCTGGAAACACCATATATTTT. It translates to CASSLNWASGNTIYF.

The chain has TRBV27 and TRBJ2-5; 7 nucleotides agree with TRBD2. V lost 5 bases to trimming and J lost 9 bases; unmatched junction nucleotides: 9. CDR1 is MNHEY, CDR2 SMNVEV, per germline (reference sequence). The CDR3 has 13 amino acids. The chain's CDR3 is CASSAPGRGAQYF. Here the CDR3 DNA reads TGTGCCAGCAGTGCACCGGGACGGGGGGCCCAGTACTTC.

The chain carries TRBV18 and TRBJ2-7; 7 bases fit TRBD2. J lost 7 bases, V lost 0 bases, and 9 bases had no gene match. CDR1 is KGHSH, CDR2 LQKENI, per germline. The CDR3 length is 15 residues. DNA for the CDR3: TGTGCCAGCTCACCACCATCGAGTAGGGGAGGGGAGCAGTACTTC. Translating gives CASSPPSSRGGEQYF.

The V call is TRBV27, the J call TRBJ2-3; TRBD1 matches at 8 bases. CDR1 MNHEY and CDR2 SMNVEV come from the germline V gene (reference sequence). After removal of 8 bases from V and 4 bases from J, the junction contained 8 bases not matched to a gene. There are 14 residues in the CDR3. CDR3 nucleotide sequence: TGTGCCAGCTACGGGACAGGTTTAGCAGATACGCAGTATTTT. It encodes CASYGTGLADTQYF.

The rearrangement uses TRBV7-2 and TRBJ2-2; 9 nucleotides line up with TRBD1. Germline V CDR1 and CDR2: SGHTA, FQGNSA. V was clipped by 3 bases and J by 4 bases; unmatched bases: 3. CDR3 length: 15 amino acids. The CDR3, as DNA: TGTGCCAGCAGCTTGACAGGGGGAAGCACCGGGGAGCTGTTTTTT. The encoded protein is CASSLTGGSTGELFF. Based on the CDR3 plus reference TRBV7-2 and TRBJ2-2, the full variable domain is GAGVSQSPSNKVTEKGKDVELRCDPISGHTALYWYRQSLGQGLEFLIYFQGNSAPDKSGLPSDRFSAERTGGSVSTLTIQRTQQEDSAVYLCASSLTGGSTGELFFGEGSRLTVL.

V and J are TRBV29-1 and TRBJ2-5, with 10 bases identical to TRBD2. TRBJ2-7 matches the DNA end more closely, so the J call is doubtful. The CDR3 is 14 amino acids. Germline V gives CDR1 SQVTM, CDR2 ANQGSEA. The CDR3 spells CSVGAGGPRYEQYF. CDR3 DNA: TGCAGCGTTGGAGCGGGAGGGCCCCGTTACGAGCAGTACTTC.

The CDR3 DNA reads TGTGCCAGCAGCTCCACAGGGGGCGGGGGAGGCTACACCTTC. Residues: CASSSTGGGGGYTF. The V gene is TRBV7-9, the J gene TRBJ1-2; 9 bases map to TRBD1. With V trimmed by 4 bases and J by 8 bases, 8 bases remained unmatched. Looked up from germline, CDR1 is SEHNR and CDR2 is FQNEAQ (reference sequence). The CDR3 has 14 residues.

V and J are TRBV27 and TRBJ2-5, with TRBD2 matching over 9 bases. The CDR3 contains 15 residues. V lost 5 bases and J lost 11; bases outside the gene matches: 15. Germline V gives CDR1 MNHEY, CDR2 SMNVEV (reference sequence). CDR3 in amino acids: CASSPQRLAAREQYF. CDR3 coding DNA: TGTGCCAGCAGTCCCCAGAGACTAGCGGCTAGGGAGCAGTACTTC.